The rows below give T cell receptor beta chains drawn from one sample of a study of stem cell transplantation in POMP-related autoinflammatory disease. Libraries were prepared by immunoSEQ multiplex PCR; TCRdb keeps only in-frame clonotypes and omits some of them. Of some 29,000 clones listed, around nine tenths are singletons. The material was CD4+ T cells from PBMCs, obtained before stem cell transplantation. The receptors derive from a human donor with POMP-related autoinflammation and immune dysregulation (PRAID). Both conserved end residues are part of each CDR3. D genes are given only for firm matches. Only part of the rows carry a size: once, few, many, or a class if the clone is expanded.

v_gene	d_gene	abundance	j_gene	CDR3aa	CDR3nt
TRBV5-1	TRBD2	-	TRBJ2-7	CASSPRDSGSYEQYF	TGCGCCAGCAGTCCCCGGGATAGCGGGAGTTACGAGCAGTACTTC
TRBV5-1	-	-	TRBJ2-6	CASSPITGSGANVLTF	TGCGCCAGCAGCCCAATTACAGGATCTGGGGCCAACGTCCTGACTTTC
TRBV7-9	TRBD2	-	TRBJ2-5	CASSSERTSGLRGETQYF	TGTGCCAGCAGCTCAGAACGGACTAGCGGGCTGAGAGGAGAGACCCAGTACTTC
TRBV2	-	-	TRBJ2-1	CASSEYDEQFF	TGTGCCAGCAGTGAATACGATGAGCAGTTCTTC
TRBV7-6	TRBD2	-	TRBJ2-3	CASSLGAGGQTPPDTQYF	TGTGCCAGCAGCTTAGGAGCGGGAGGCCAAACCCCCCCCGATACGCAGTATTTT
TRBV7-9	-	few	TRBJ1-2	CASSWGRQSYGYTF	TGTGCCAGCAGTTGGGGGAGGCAGTCTTATGGCTACACCTTC
TRBV6-1	-	-	TRBJ2-5	CASPRAPQETQYF	TGTGCCAGCCCCCGAGCACCCCAAGAGACCCAGTACTTC
TRBV4-2	TRBD2	-	TRBJ2-3	CASSHQREAQYF	TGTGCCAGCAGCCACCAGCGGGAGGCGCAGTATTTT
TRBV19	-	-	TRBJ1-6	CASSGGRGRSSYNSPLHF	TGTGCCAGTAGTGGGGGGCGTGGACGGAGCTCCTATAATTCACCCCTCCACTTT
TRBV5-1	TRBD1	-	TRBJ2-2	CASSSRGPDTGELFF	TGCGCCAGCAGCTCCAGGGGGCCGGACACCGGGGAGCTGTTTTTT
TRBV5-4	TRBD2	-	TRBJ2-3	CASSLPGLAGLTDTQYF	TGTGCCAGCAGCTTGCCCGGCCTAGCGGGGCTCACAGATACGCAGTATTTT
TRBV6-1	-	-	TRBJ2-7	CASRSSGQRVVF	TGTGCCAGCAGATCAAGTGGACAGCGGGTTGTCTTC
TRBV12-5	-	-	TRBJ2-5	CASAGDLRFGQETQYF	TGTGCTAGTGCGGGGGACCTCCGGTTCGGCCAAGAGACCCAGTACTTC
TRBV2	TRBD2	-	TRBJ2-5	CASSDQRDVGETQYF	TGTGCCAGCAGTGACCAGCGGGATGTAGGGGAGACCCAGTACTTC
TRBV5-6	TRBD1	-	TRBJ1-2	CASSLRDRGPYGYTF	TGTGCCAGCAGCTTGCGGGACAGGGGACCCTATGGCTACACCTTC
TRBV28	TRBD1	once	TRBJ1-1	CASSPHGQGVSEAFF	TGTGCCAGCAGTCCCCATGGGCAGGGGGTATCTGAAGCTTTCTTT
TRBV6-1	TRBD1	-	TRBJ2-3	CASSDLDRVADTQYF	TGTGCCAGCAGTGACCTGGACAGGGTGGCAGATACGCAGTATTTT
TRBV25-1	-	-	TRBJ2-1	CASSETGFWIDEQFF	TGTGCCAGCAGTGAAACCGGGTTCTGGATCGATGAGCAGTTCTTC
TRBV9	-	-	TRBJ2-5	CASSPGAEGRETQYF	TGTGCCAGCAGCCCGGGAGCGGAGGGGAGAGAGACCCAGTACTTC
TRBV6-6	-	-	TRBJ2-3	CASRTDSTDTQYF	TGTGCCAGCAGGACAGATTCCACAGATACGCAGTATTTT
TRBV5-6	-	-	TRBJ1-4	CASSPGPTGKLFF	TGTGCCAGCAGCCCCGGCCCCACCGGAAAACTGTTTTTT
TRBV18	-	-	TRBJ1-1	CASSRLRRDTEAFF	TGTGCCAGCTCGAGGCTGAGACGGGACACTGAAGCTTTCTTT
TRBV6-5	-	-	TRBJ2-5	CASSWDLYQETQYF	TGTGCCAGCAGTTGGGATTTGTACCAAGAGACCCAGTACTTC
TRBV15	-	-	TRBJ1-5	CATSRTRGQNMPYSNQPQHF	TGTGCCACCAGCAGAACCCGCGGACAGAACATGCCTTATAGCAATCAGCCCCAGCATTTT
TRBV4-1	-	few	TRBJ1-2	CASSQVGGYTF	TGCGCCAGCAGCCAAGTAGGGGGCTACACCTTC
TRBV6-1	-	-	TRBJ2-5	CASSDRLQLGTQYF	TGTGCCAGCAGTGACCGGTTACAGCTAGGGACCCAGTACTTC
TRBV6-1	TRBD1	-	TRBJ1-1	CASRTQGAQAEAFF	TGTGCCAGCAGGACACAGGGGGCGCAGGCTGAAGCTTTCTTT
TRBV9	-	once	TRBJ2-3	CASNHPSGTSTDTQYF	TGTGCCAGCAACCACCCCTCGGGGACTAGCACAGATACGCAGTATTTT
TRBV6-5	TRBD1	-	TRBJ2-5	CASSYSGTGGFETQYF	TGTGCCAGCAGTTACTCCGGGACAGGAGGTTTCGAGACCCAGTACTTC
TRBV27	-	-	TRBJ2-7	CASRLMGTRSYEQYF	TGTGCCAGCCGGTTAATGGGCACACGCTCCTACGAGCAGTACTTC
TRBV19	-	-	TRBJ1-1	CASSKRGKGNTEAFF	TGTGCCAGTAGTAAGAGGGGCAAGGGGAACACTGAAGCTTTCTTT
TRBV4-1	-	-	TRBJ2-5	CASSRPPSETQYF	TGCGCCAGCAGCCGACCCCCGTCGGAGACCCAGTACTTC
TRBV7-3	-	-	TRBJ2-6	CASSLTPMSGANVLTF	TGTGCCAGCAGCTTAACCCCGATGTCTGGGGCCAACGTCCTGACTTTC
TRBV11-2	TRBD2	-	TRBJ2-3	CASSLAGTILDTQYF	TGTGCCAGCAGCTTAGCCGGGACTATTTTAGATACGCAGTATTTT
TRBV11-2	TRBD1	-	TRBJ2-7	CASSRRQGASYEQYF	TGTGCCAGCAGCAGGCGACAGGGGGCCTCCTACGAGCAGTACTTC
TRBV9	TRBD1	-	TRBJ1-1	CASSAWTGRVVNTEAFF	TGTGCCAGCAGCGCGTGGACAGGACGCGTGGTGAACACTGAAGCTTTCTTT
TRBV9	-	once	TRBJ1-1	CASSVGLGGFGNTEAFF	TGTGCCAGCAGCGTAGGGCTAGGAGGGTTCGGGAACACTGAAGCTTTCTTT
TRBV18	TRBD2	-	TRBJ2-7	CASSPTSGAYEQYF	TGTGCCAGCTCACCGACTAGCGGTGCCTACGAGCAGTACTTC
TRBV5-6	-	-	TRBJ2-5	CASSQTGIETQYF	TGTGCCAGCAGCCAAACAGGGATAGAGACCCAGTACTTC
TRBV10-3	TRBD1	-	TRBJ2-2	CAIHRQGLGGELFF	TGTGCCATTCACAGACAGGGTCTAGGCGGGGAGCTGTTTTTT
TRBV5-5	-	-	TRBJ2-7	CASSLDRDSYEQYF	TGTGCCAGCAGCTTGGACAGGGACTCCTACGAGCAGTACTTC
TRBV18	-	-	TRBJ2-6	CASSPPGRTSGANVLTF	TGTGCCAGCTCACCACCGGGACGGACCTCTGGGGCCAACGTCCTGACTTTC
TRBV2	-	few	TRBJ1-1	CASSSPGQSVF	TGTGCCAGCAGTTCACCCGGACAGTCCGTCTTT
TRBV11-3	-	-	TRBJ2-3	CASSLQVTDTQYF	TGTGCCAGCAGCTTACAAGTAACAGATACGCAGTATTTT
TRBV10-3	-	-	TRBJ1-4	CAIRAVIDEKLFF	TGTGCCATCCGGGCGGTGATCGATGAAAAACTGTTTTTT
TRBV29-1	TRBD1	-	TRBJ2-5	CSGTGEETQYF	TGCAGTGGGACAGGGGAAGAGACCCAGTACTTC
TRBV18	-	-	TRBJ2-5	CASSPGPTVGTQYF	TGTGCCAGCTCACCAGGCCCGACCGTGGGGACCCAGTACTTC
TRBV19	-	-	TRBJ2-2	CASSIGGGAGELFF	TGTGCCAGTAGTATAGGAGGGGGGGCCGGGGAGCTGTTTTTT
TRBV5-6	TRBD2	-	TRBJ2-5	CASSLIFGGGETQYF	TGTGCCAGCAGCTTGATTTTTGGGGGAGGGGAGACCCAGTACTTC
TRBV2	-	-	TRBJ1-1	CASGYLNTEAFF	TGTGCCAGCGGGTATTTGAACACTGAAGCTTTCTTT